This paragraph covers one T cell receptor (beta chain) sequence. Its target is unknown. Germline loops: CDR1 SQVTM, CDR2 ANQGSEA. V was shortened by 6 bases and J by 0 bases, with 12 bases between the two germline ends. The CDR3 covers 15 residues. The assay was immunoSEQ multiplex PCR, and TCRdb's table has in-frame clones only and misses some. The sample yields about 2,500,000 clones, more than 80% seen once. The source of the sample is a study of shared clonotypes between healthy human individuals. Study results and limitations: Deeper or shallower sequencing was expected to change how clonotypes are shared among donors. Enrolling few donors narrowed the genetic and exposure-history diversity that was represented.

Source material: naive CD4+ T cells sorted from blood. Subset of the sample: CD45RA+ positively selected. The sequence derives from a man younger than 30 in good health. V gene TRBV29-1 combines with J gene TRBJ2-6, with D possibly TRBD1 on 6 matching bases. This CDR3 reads CSVLNRDSGANVLTF. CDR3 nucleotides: TGCAGCGTCCTTAACAGGGACTCTGGGGCCAACGTCCTGACTTTC.